Following are 14 T cell receptor beta chains from one sample sequenced in a study of blood T cell repertoires in COVID-19. Here immunoSEQ multiplex PCR was the method, and the copy in TCRdb shows in-frame clones only, minus some. The sample consists of 300,000 to 400,000 clones, roughly 86% of them appearing once. Source material: peripheral blood. The receptor set was obtained from a man aged 25 to 40 with COVID-19, enrolled during active disease.

The genes are TRBV6-6 and TRBJ2-1; D not certain. Looked up from germline, CDR1 is MNHNY and CDR2 is SVGAGI (reference sequence). The CDR3 sequence is 14 residues long. V was clipped by 5 bases and J by 1 base, with 9 bases between them. DNA of the CDR3: TGTGCCAGCAGTCCCTCCGGGTCCTACAATGAGCAGTTCTTC. Its translation is CASSPSGSYNEQFF.

V and J are TRBV4-1 and TRBJ2-7, with 8 bases fitting TRBD2. V trimming: 2 bases; J trimming: 4 bases; junction bases outside the gene matches: 10. Germline V gene lookup returns CDR1 MGHRA and CDR2 YSYEKL. This CDR3 spans 16 amino acids. The CDR3 region is CASSQQGAGGGYEQYF. In DNA form, the CDR3 reads TGCGCCAGCAGCCAACAAGGCGCGGGAGGAGGGTACGAGCAGTACTTC.

This clone was counted a single time. This chain joins TRBV19 and TRBJ1-5; TRBD1 is a possible D gene (6 bases). The germline CDR1 and CDR2 sequences are LNHDA and SQIVND (reference sequence). This CDR3 has 14 residues. Trimming pared 3 bases from V and 3 bases from J, leaving 9 bases between. Here the CDR3 reads CASSMWGPNQPQHF. CDR3 bases: TGTGCCAGTAGTATGTGGGGGCCCAATCAGCCCCAGCATTTT.

This chain links TRBV6-5 with TRBJ1-2; possible D gene TRBD1, 5 bases. V was shortened by 0 bases and J by 6 bases, with 11 bases between the two germline ends. CDR3 length equals 14 residues. Germline CDR1 MNHEY, CDR2 SVGAGI. The CDR3 bases are TGTGCCAGCAGTTACTCCGAGGGGAGGGATGGCTACACCTTC. Translated: CASSYSEGRDGYTF.

V usage is TRBV6-2 or TRBV6-3 and J usage is TRBJ2-7; 8 bases line up with TRBD2. Germline-derived CDR1 and CDR2 are MNHEY and SVGEGT. Trimming took 6 bases from V and 7 from J; bases not matched to a gene: 14. The CDR3 is made up of 15 amino acids. This CDR3 is CASSLPGLGYWEQYF. The CDR3 DNA is TGTGCCAGCAGCCTCCCGGGACTAGGGTATTGGGAGCAGTACTTC.

The chain combines TRBV9 with TRBJ1-2; 7 bases line up with TRBD1. CDR3 length equals 14 residues. Per germline, CDR1 SGDLS and CDR2 YYNGEE. Trimming took 0 bases from V and 5 from J; bases not matched to a gene: 4. CDR3 DNA: TGTGCCAGCAGCGTAGTCTCAGGGGGATATGGCTACACCTTC. Its protein product is CASSVVSGGYGYTF.

The CDR3 loop reads CASSLAEGMNTEAFF. As DNA, the CDR3 is TGTGCCAGCAGCTTGGCCGAGGGAATGAACACTGAAGCTTTCTTT. This chain links TRBV5-6 with TRBJ1-1, with D unclear. Trimming took off 0 bases at V and 0 bases at J, with 9 bases between the two ends. The germline V gene encodes CDR1 SGHDT and CDR2 YYEEEE. The CDR3 loop spans 15 amino acids.

The J gene is TRBJ2-7, the V gene TRBV6-6; 8 nucleotides match TRBD2. The germline V gene has CDR1 MNHNY and CDR2 SVGAGI (reference sequence). Germline trimming cut 0 bases from V and 2 bases from J; bases unmatched to any gene: 6. There are 16 residues in the CDR3. The CDR3 here is CASSYSAGATTYEQYF. In nucleotides, the CDR3 is TGTGCCAGCAGTTACTCAGCGGGGGCCACCACCTACGAGCAGTACTTC.

V usage is TRBV6-5 and J usage is TRBJ1-5; tentatively, D is TRBD1 (5 bases). Trimming removed 8 bases from V and 7 bases from J, with 18 bases in between. This CDR3 has 14 residues. Germline V CDR1 and CDR2: MNHEY, SVGAGI. CDR3 DNA sequence: TGTGCCAGCGAAAGGGCGGGACCTGGGCAGCCCCAGCATTTT. It yields the protein CASERAGPGQPQHF.

J is TRBJ1-2 and V is TRBV6-5, with 8 nucleotides matching TRBD1. The V segment lost 2 bases and the J segment 8 bases; nucleotides outside the gene matches: 7. The germline V gene encodes CDR1 MNHEY and CDR2 SVGAGI. The CDR3 consists of 14 residues. CDR3 coding DNA: TGTGCCAGCAGTTACGAGGCAGGGGGCTTGGGCTACACCTTC. Protein sequence: CASSYEAGGLGYTF.

The chain links TRBV19 to TRBJ2-3, with D perhaps matching TRBD1 (6 bases). Germline V lookup: CDR1 LNHDA, CDR2 SQIVND (reference sequence). Trimming pared 7 bases from V and 3 bases from J, leaving 17 bases between. This CDR3 is built from 15 residues. Here the CDR3 reads CASKDRDIGTDTQYF. The CDR3, as DNA: TGTGCCAGTAAAGACCGGGACATAGGGACAGATACGCAGTATTTT.

V usage is TRBV7-6 and J usage is TRBJ2-7; D is ambiguous. Germline-derived CDR1 and CDR2 are SGHVS and FNYEAQ. This CDR3 is 15 amino acids long. The V gene lost 3 bases and the J gene lost 1 base, with 13 bases spanning the gap. The CDR3 nucleotides read TGTGCCAGCAGCTTGGGTATGGGCCCTTCCTACGAGCAGTACTTC. Protein: CASSLGMGPSYEQYF. Full variable domain (remainder filled in from reference TRBV7-6 and TRBJ2-7): GAGVSQSPRYKVTKRGQDVALRCDPISGHVSLYWYRQALGQGPEFLTYFNYEAQQDKSGLPNDRFSAERPEGSISTLTIQRTEQRDSAMYRCASSLGMGPSYEQYFGPGTRLTVT.

The V call is TRBV6-5, the J call TRBJ2-7; no definite D call. Germline values: CDR1 MNHEY, CDR2 SVGAGI. Trimming removed 4 bases from V and 1 base from J, with 8 bases in between. The length of the CDR3 is 13 residues. Written as DNA, the CDR3 is TGTGCCAGCAGTTTGGGCCCATCCTACGAGCAGTACTTC. Translation: CASSLGPSYEQYF.

This clone was seen just once. The chain combines TRBV6-2 or TRBV6-3 with TRBJ2-7; TRBD2 agrees at 7 bases. The germline V gene encodes CDR1 MNHEY and CDR2 SVGEGT. Germline trimming cut 2 bases from V and 1 base from J; bases unmatched to any gene: 11. The CDR3 has 17 residues. CDR3 residues: CASSYQMGRGQSYEQYF. The CDR3 DNA is TGTGCCAGCAGTTACCAAATGGGGAGGGGCCAGTCCTACGAGCAGTACTTC.